The rows below give T cell receptor beta chains drawn from one sample of a study of cytomegalovirus exposure and HLA in healthy donors. Profiled with immunoSEQ multiplex PCR; TCRdb holds only in-frame clones, not every one. The sample carries about 130,000 clones, about three quarters recorded once. The sequenced sample consisted of PBMCs. The receptors shown here come from a middle-aged man in good health and CMV-seropositive. The CDR3 runs from the conserved cysteine through the conserved F or W. The order of the fields is clone size, D gene, J gene, V gene, CDR3 DNA, CDR3 protein. The D gene is left open where the match is weak. Rows may omit the clone size; those that give it use once, few, many or a size class.

>few|NA|TRBJ1-6|TRBV28
TGTGCCACCAGGGTGACAGCTCAGTCGGGTAATTCACCCCTCCACTTT
CATRVTAQSGNSPLHF
>NA|NA|TRBJ2-4|TRBV11-2
TGTGCCAGCAGCTTAAACAGTGGGAACATTCAGTACTTC
CASSLNSGNIQYF
>NA|NA|TRBJ1-2|TRBV7-2
TGTGCCAGCAGCTACAGGGATGTAGATGGCTACACCTTC
CASSYRDVDGYTF
>NA|NA|TRBJ2-2|TRBV28
TGTGCCAGCAGTTTGACAGGCCCGAACACCGGGGAGCTGTTTTTT
CASSLTGPNTGELFF
>once|NA|TRBJ2-7|TRBV6-5
TGTGCCAGCAGTTACTCGAGGGTTGGCGAGCAGTACTTC
CASSYSRVGEQYF
>NA|TRBD2|TRBJ2-7|TRBV9
TGTGCCAGCAGCCCCCAAGGACTAGCGGGTTGGAACGAGCAGTACTTC
CASSPQGLAGWNEQYF
>NA|NA|TRBJ2-7|TRBV18
TGTGCCAGCTCCGCCCTCGCGGAGGGCAACGAGCAGTACTTC
CASSALAEGNEQYF
>few|TRBD2|TRBJ2-1|TRBV28
TGTGCCAGCAGTTTCCCAAACTCGCTACGGACTAGCGGGAGTGTGGGGAATGAGCAGTTCTTC
CASSFPNSLRTSGSVGNEQFF
>NA|TRBD1|TRBJ1-1|TRBV7-9
TGTTCCAGCAGACTCGGACAGGGGGAAGCTTTCTTT
CSSRLGQGEAFF
>NA|TRBD2|TRBJ2-3|TRBV9
TGTGCCAGCAGCTTGAGCGGGACCCCCGGGACAGATACGCAGTATTTT
CASSLSGTPGTDTQYF
>NA|TRBD1|TRBJ1-2|TRBV9
TGTGCCAGCAGCGTCACGACAGGGCTCGGAGGCTACACCTTC
CASSVTTGLGGYTF
>medium-sized|NA|TRBJ2-5|TRBV28
TGTGCCAGCAGTTTAGATCGGAGGGGCCAGTACTTC
CASSLDRRGQYF
>once|NA|TRBJ2-2|TRBV2
TGTGCCAGCAGTGGGCAGGGTAGCACCGGGGAGCTGTTTTTT
CASSGQGSTGELFF
>NA|TRBD2|TRBJ2-7|TRBV6-5
TGTGCCAGCAGTTACGGGGCGGGAGCTTACGAGCAGTACTTC
CASSYGAGAYEQYF
>once|NA|TRBJ2-2|TRBV28
TGTGCCAGCAGTTCACAGGGTTACACCGGGGAGCTGTTTTTT
CASSSQGYTGELFF
>few|TRBD2|TRBJ2-5|TRBV5-5
TGTGCCAGCAGCCAGGAGACTAGCGGGAGGGAGGAGACCCAGTACTTC
CASSQETSGREETQYF
>NA|NA|TRBJ2-4|TRBV5-1
TGCGCCAGCAGCGAGGACAGTTCAGGACTAGCCAAAAACATTCAGTACTTC
CASSEDSSGLAKNIQYF
>NA|NA|TRBJ2-7|TRBV28
TGTGCCAGCAGTGGGGCAGGGCGGGGCTACGAGCAGTACTTC
CASSGAGRGYEQYF
>few|NA|TRBJ1-1|TRBV19
TGTGCCAGTAGTATAATCTTGAGACAAACGAACACTGAAGCTTTCTTT
CASSIILRQTNTEAFF
>few|TRBD1|TRBJ2-2|TRBV5-4
TGTGCCAGCAGCCCACCGACAGGGGGCACCGGGGAGCTGTTTTTT
CASSPPTGGTGELFF
>NA|NA|TRBJ2-3|TRBV4-1
TGCGCCAGCAACCCGACAGTTAACACAGATACGCAGTATTTT
CASNPTVNTDTQYF
>NA|TRBD2|TRBJ2-3|TRBV28
TGTGCCAGCAGTCTCGGGACTAGCGGCGTCACAGATACGCAGTATTTT
CASSLGTSGVTDTQYF
>few|TRBD2|TRBJ2-3|TRBV27
TGTGCCAGCAGTCTCCTCCCTAGCGGGGGGGCCACAGATACGCAGTATTTT
CASSLLPSGGATDTQYF
>NA|TRBD2|TRBJ2-7|TRBV11-2
TGTGCCAGCAGCCGGGGGGGGTACGAGCAGTACTTC
CASSRGGYEQYF
>NA|NA|TRBJ2-1|TRBV9
TGTGCCAGCAGCGTAGATCCTAGCTCCTACAATGAGCAGTTCTTC
CASSVDPSSYNEQFF
>NA|TRBD2|TRBJ2-1|TRBV5-4
TGTGCCAGCAGCCCAGGACTAGCGGGAGCCTACAATGAGCAGTTCTTC
CASSPGLAGAYNEQFF
>NA|TRBD1|TRBJ2-7|TRBV2
TGTGCCAGCACCTACAGGGGGCAAGCAAACGAGCAGTACTTC
CASTYRGQANEQYF
>NA|TRBD2|TRBJ2-5|TRBV28
TGTGCCAGCAGCCTTAGCGGGGGGACCCAAGAGACCCAGTACTTC
CASSLSGGTQETQYF
>NA|NA|TRBJ1-6|TRBV7-2
TGTGCCAGCAGCACCCGGACAAGCAATAATTCACCCCTCCACTTT
CASSTRTSNNSPLHF
>few|TRBD1|TRBJ2-7|TRBV6-5
TGTGCCAGCAGTTACACTAGACAGGGACCCTACGAGCAGTACTTC
CASSYTRQGPYEQYF
>NA|NA|TRBJ2-7|TRBV5-6
TGTGCCAGCAGCCCCCTGTTCTCCTACGAGCAGTACTTC
CASSPLFSYEQYF
>once|NA|TRBJ2-7|TRBV7-2
TGTGCCAGCAGCTCACAGGGTTTTGAGCAGTACTTC
CASSSQGFEQYF
>NA|NA|TRBJ2-7|TRBV7-8
TGTGCCAGCAGCCAAGGAGTTTACAGGGATTACGAGCAGTACTTC
CASSQGVYRDYEQYF
>NA|TRBD1|TRBJ1-5|TRBV2
TGTGCCAGCACTATGGACAGGGTAAATCAGCCCCAGCATTTT
CASTMDRVNQPQHF
>NA|NA|TRBJ2-3|TRBV10-3
TGTGCCATCAGTGAACTTGTTACGCAGTATTTT
CAISELVTQYF
>NA|NA|TRBJ1-5|TRBV27
TGTGCCAGCAGTTTGGGCAGTAATCAGCCCCAGCATTTT
CASSLGSNQPQHF
>NA|NA|TRBJ1-2|TRBV7-2
TGTGCCAGCAGCTTGACCGAGGGCTATGGCTACACCTTC
CASSLTEGYGYTF
>NA|TRBD2|TRBJ2-2|TRBV29-1
TGCAGCGTGAGAAGCGGGATAAACACCGGGGAGCTGTTTTTT
CSVRSGINTGELFF
>NA|TRBD1|TRBJ1-5|TRBV25-1
TGTGCCAGCAAAGGACAGGGCAATCAGCCCCAGCATTTT
CASKGQGNQPQHF
>NA|TRBD1|TRBJ1-2|TRBV7-6
TGTGCCAGCAGCTTAGCGGCGATCCGGACAGGGGACGAGGGCTACACCTTC
CASSLAAIRTGDEGYTF
>NA|NA|TRBJ1-3|TRBV5-4
TGTGCCAGCAGCACGGGGGGTCCGGGGGACCCGAACACCATATATTTT
CASSTGGPGDPNTIYF
>NA|NA|TRBJ2-3|TRBV15
TGTGCCACCAGCAGGGCAGGGGATTCGGATACGCAGTATTTT
CATSRAGDSDTQYF
>NA|NA|TRBJ1-6|TRBV7-9
TGTGCCAGCAGCTTAGCGGGCAGGAATTCACCCCTCCACTTT
CASSLAGRNSPLHF
>NA|NA|TRBJ1-1|TRBV27
TGTGCCAGCAGTTTAGTGGCGGGAGGGACTGAAGCTTTCTTT
CASSLVAGGTEAFF
>NA|TRBD2|TRBJ2-1|TRBV28
TGTGCCAGCAAGAATAGCGGGGCCCCCTCCTACAATGAGCAGTTCTTC
CASKNSGAPSYNEQFF
>few|NA|TRBJ1-6|TRBV21-1
TGTGCCAGCACCAGGACAGAAATTTCACCCCTCCACTTT
CASTRTEISPLHF
>NA|TRBD1|TRBJ1-5|TRBV2
TGTGCCAGCAGTGAAGGTGACAGGGGGTACAGTCAGCCCCAGCATTTT
CASSEGDRGYSQPQHF
>NA|NA|TRBJ2-1|TRBV28
TGTGCCAGCAGTTTTCAAACAGGGTTACGTGAGCAGTTCTTC
CASSFQTGLREQFF
>NA|NA|TRBJ2-2|TRBV5-1
TGCGCCAGCAGCCTACACCCTAGCGTTTCGAACACCGGGGAGCTGTTTTTT
CASSLHPSVSNTGELFF
>NA|NA|TRBJ2-3|TRBV5-1
TGCGCCAGCAGCTTGGACCTAGCGCCTAGCACAGATACGCAGTATTTT
CASSLDLAPSTDTQYF
>NA|NA|TRBJ1-1|TRBV27
TGTGCCAGCAGTTTTTCTTATTTTCAGCGGGTGGGCACTGAAGCTTTCTTT
CASSFSYFQRVGTEAFF
>NA|TRBD2|TRBJ2-4|TRBV5-1
TGCGCCAGCAGCTTGGCGGGAGGGAGGGAAGGCATTCAGTACTTC
CASSLAGGREGIQYF
>few|NA|TRBJ1-1|TRBV28
TGTGCCAGCAGTGCAACACTAGGAGCTTTCTTT
CASSATLGAFF
>once|TRBD2|TRBJ2-1|TRBV11-3
TGTGCCAGCAGCTTAAGGGCTAGCGGGAGAATTTACAATGAGCAGTTCTTC
CASSLRASGRIYNEQFF
>NA|NA|TRBJ2-1|TRBV11-3
TGTGCCAGCAGCTTAGGAACAGATTCCTACAATGAGCAGTTCTTC
CASSLGTDSYNEQFF
>NA|TRBD1|TRBJ1-1|TRBV28
TGTGCCAGCAGTCCTGGACAGGGGAGAATAGCTTTCTTT
CASSPGQGRIAFF
>NA|NA|TRBJ2-4|TRBV19
TGTGCCAGCACGGACAGCAACATTCAGTACTTC
CASTDSNIQYF
>few|TRBD2|TRBJ2-2|TRBV14
TGTGCCAGCAGCACTCGGACTAGCATCTCCACCGGGGAGCTGTTTTTT
CASSTRTSISTGELFF
>once|NA|TRBJ2-7|TRBV15
TGTGCCACCAGCAGGGCTAGCTTTGCCGTGGACGAGCAGTACTTC
CATSRASFAVDEQYF
>NA|NA|TRBJ2-7|TRBV7-9
TGTGCCAGCAGCTTTGGTTCTCGCCAGTTCGCCGCCTTC
CASSFGSRQFAAF